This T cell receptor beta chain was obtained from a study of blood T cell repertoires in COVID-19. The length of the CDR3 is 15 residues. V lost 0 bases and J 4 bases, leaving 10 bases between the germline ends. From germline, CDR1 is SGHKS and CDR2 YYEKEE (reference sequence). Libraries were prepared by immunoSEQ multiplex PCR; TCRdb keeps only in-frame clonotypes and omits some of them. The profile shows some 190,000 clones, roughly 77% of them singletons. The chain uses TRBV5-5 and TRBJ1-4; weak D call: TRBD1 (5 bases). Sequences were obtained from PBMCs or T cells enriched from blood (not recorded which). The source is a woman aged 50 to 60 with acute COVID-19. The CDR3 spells CASSLGTGYNEKLFF. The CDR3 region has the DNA TGTGCCAGCAGCTTGGGAACAGGCTATAATGAAAAACTGTTTTTT.